This TCR beta chain was sequenced during a study of cytomegalovirus exposure and HLA in healthy donors. Study-level results: V- and J-gene trimming of TCR beta was linked (in a later analysis) to a missense DCLRE1C variant.

Vbeta (60) and Jbeta (13) primers were used in the PCR. Data came from immunoSEQ multiplex PCR; TCRdb stores just in-frame clones and leaves some out. The table has some 110,000 clones, 75% to 85% seen once; the top ten hold about 6.3%. Concerning this clone: Its specificity is not known.

The CDR3 extends over 11 amino acids. Per germline, CDR1 MNHNS and CDR2 SASEGT. Healthy bone marrow donors supplied every sample. Sequences were obtained from PBMCs. The chain employs TRBV6-1 and TRBJ2-5; no definite D call. The J call may be wrong; the DNA end is better matched by TRBJ2-7. The clonotype comes from a man in his late teens or twenties in good health and CMV-seronegative. The chain's CDR3 is CASIDLGEQYF. The CDR3 DNA reads TGTGCCAGCATCGACCTGGGCGAGCAGTACTTC.